What follows are 4 T cell receptor beta chains derived from one specimen sequenced in a study of T cell repertoires in cytomegalovirus infection (dated by TCRdb to the late 2010s). Sequencing was carried out with an Illumina HiSeq 1500. TCRdb cleaned the public reads at Q25 with fastp, built clones with MiXCR and kept in-frame beta chains. For every CDR3 protein sequence, its rows merge into one entry that carries the most common genes and DNA. The table for this sample lists about 920,000 distinct CDR3 sequences; roughly 30% of them were counted only once. Of the sample, 11% to 15% falls within the top ten clones. Reading the label with the study, this specimen's treatment or condition is: in vitro stimulation with specific CMV peptide epitopes to enrich CMV-specific T cells. No antigens are known for them. This specimen was cultured CD8+ T cells from PBMCs, taken from culture after CMV antigen stimulation. All receptors come from a human donor in good health (CMV status not recorded). Some clones in this sample may be carry-over from other donors' samples.

This clonotype was seen more than once but under ten times. V is TRBV20-1 and J is TRBJ2-7; 9 nucleotides agree with TRBD1. With V trimmed by 0 bases and J by 6 bases, 9 bases remained unmatched. Germline-derived CDR1 and CDR2 are DFQATT and SNEGSKA (reference sequence). The CDR3 has 15 residues. The CDR3 protein is CSARDRDRAPAEQYF. The CDR3 nucleotides read TGCAGTGCTAGAGACCGGGACAGGGCACCGGCCGAGCAGTACTTC.

This clonotype was observed a handful of times. The chain joins TRBV7-9 to TRBJ1-1; D gene ambiguous. The CDR3 extends over 13 amino acids. Germline V gene data show CDR1 as SEHNR and CDR2 as FQNEAQ (reference sequence). Trimming stripped 4 bases from V and 4 bases from J, with 10 bases between. Written as DNA, the CDR3 is TGTGCCAGCAGCTCGTATTTAGGCACTGAAGCTTTCTTT. Amino acid sequence: CASSSYLGTEAFF.

The chain recombines TRBV6-2 or TRBV6-3 with TRBJ2-5; 12 bases match TRBD2. In germline, CDR1 is MNHEY, CDR2 SVGEGT. V was pared by 4 bases and J by 4 bases, with 13 bases of the junction left unmatched. The CDR3 has 18 amino acids. CDR3: CASSFSPSTSGGPETQYF. CDR3 DNA sequence: TGTGCCAGCAGTTTTTCCCCCTCGACTAGCGGGGGACCAGAGACCCAGTACTTC.

V gene TRBV12-3 or TRBV12-4 combines with J gene TRBJ2-7, with D perhaps matching TRBD1 (6 bases). Deletions cut 8 bases from V and 3 bases from J, with 17 bases between. CDR3 length: 14 residues. The CDR3 loop reads CASGTRDTGYEQYF. The CDR3 DNA sequence: TGTGCCAGCGGTACCCGGGACACAGGCTACGAGCAGTACTTC.